This paragraph covers one TCR beta chain sequence. Its antigen is undetermined. The junction departs from the called germline gene at one end, perhaps through a read error. The entry originates in a study of radiotherapy plus CTLA-4 blockade in lung cancer. Study observations and caveats: Among reported predictors of response, early blood T cell clone dynamics with interferon-beta performed best. TCR clones of tumor origin grew in blood after radiotherapy plus ipilimumab.

The repertoire was sequenced with immunoSEQ multiplex PCR; TCRdb's copy has only in-frame clones and lacks some. The sample lists about 80,000 clones, 70% to 90% occurring once. Focal radiation and CTLA-4 blockade (ipilimumab) were tested in chemo-refractory metastatic non-small-cell lung cancer patients. CDR3 size: 15 residues. Germline values: CDR1 SSHAT, CDR2 FNYEAQ (reference sequence). The material sequenced was peripheral blood, taken from a patient treated with radiotherapy plus ipilimumab. This chain connects TRBV7-7 to TRBJ2-3, with 8 bases that match TRBD2. This TCR was sampled from a human donor with non-small cell lung cancer who had stable disease on radiotherapy plus ipilimumab. The DNA of the CDR3 is TGTGCTAGCAGCTTAGGACTAGCCTCAGCAGATACGCAGTATTTT. Its translation is CASSLGLASADTQYF.